This entry describes one T cell receptor (beta chain). Its antigen is unidentified. The PCR was carried out with 60 Vbeta primers and 13 Jbeta primers. Sequencing was performed with immunoSEQ multiplex PCR; in TCRdb, only in-frame clones are kept and a portion is missing. The sample gives around 120,000 clones, 74% of which show up once; roughly 2.7% is in the top ten. Germline V gives CDR1 MNHNY, CDR2 SVGAGI (reference sequence). Unmatched junction bases numbered 7, after V lost 5 bases and J lost 6 bases. This CDR3 has 14 residues. The sample comes from a study of cytomegalovirus exposure and HLA in healthy donors. Study observations and caveats: Near-uniform donor sequencing depth was presumed by presence/absence analyses.

The chain joins TRBV6-6 to TRBJ1-2; 9 nucleotides align to TRBD1. Sequencing was done on a sample of PBMCs. This TCR came from a man aged 45-65 years in good health and CMV-seropositive. CDR3 sequence: CASSGGGQGNGYTF. The CDR3 coding sequence is TGTGCCAGCAGTGGCGGGGGACAGGGTAATGGCTACACCTTC.